The 13 T cell receptor beta chains below all came from one sample that was sequenced in a study of shared clonotypes between healthy human individuals. Using immunoSEQ multiplex PCR, the repertoire was profiled, and TCRdb retains in-frame clones only, with some absent. The sample has more than 850,000 clones; 75% to 80% are singletons. The sample comprised memory CD4+ T cells from PBMCs. Subset defined: CD45RA-negative fraction. The receptors were gathered from a man in his late teens or twenties in good health. Some clones in this sample may be carry-over from other donors' samples.

This clone was picked up many times. V is TRBV21-1 and J is TRBJ2-7; the table's D gene call, TRBD2, was not cross checked with the DNA. TRBV21-1 is tagged as a pseudogene. This CDR3 has 14 amino acids. The CDR3 region has the DNA TGTGCCAGCAGCAGAGAATGTGGTTCCTGCGAGCAGTACTTC. This encodes CASSRECGSCEQYF.

The chain joins TRBV28 to TRBJ1-1, with D perhaps TRBD1 (6 bases). V was pared by 5 bases and J by 5 bases, with 18 bases between. The CDR3 length is 15 residues. CDR1 is MDHEN, CDR2 SYDVKM, per germline. This CDR3 is CASSPLDSLVTEAFF. For the CDR3, the DNA is TGTGCCAGCAGTCCACTGGACAGCTTGGTAACTGAAGCTTTCTTT.

V and J are TRBV11-2 and TRBJ1-2, with D unresolved. The CDR3 runs 14 residues. V lost 2 bases and J 4 bases, leaving 11 bases between the germline ends. Germline CDR1 is SGHAT and CDR2 is FQNNGV. The CDR3 spells CASSLNRAGYGYTF. The CDR3 nucleotides are TGTGCCAGCAGCTTAAACCGAGCGGGCTATGGCTACACCTTC.

The CDR3 nucleotides read TGCAGTGCGACTTATAATGAAAAACTGTTTTTT. Its protein is CSATYNEKLFF. The rearrangement uses TRBV20-1 and TRBJ1-4; D remains ambiguous. The germline CDR1 and CDR2 sequences are DFQATT and SNEGSKA (reference sequence). The CDR3 sequence is 11 residues long. Trimming shortened V by 6 bases and J by 4 bases, and 6 bases separated the two germline ends.

This clone was found a few times. The rearrangement joins TRBV19 to TRBJ1-2; 9 nucleotides agree with TRBD1. The CDR3 runs to 13 residues. V trimming: 4 bases; J trimming: 5 bases; junction bases outside the gene matches: 2. The V gene's germline CDR1 is LNHDA and CDR2 SQIVND (reference sequence). CDR3 nucleotide sequence: TGTGCCAGTAGTAGGGACAGGGTTTATGGCTACACCTTC. This gives the protein CASSRDRVYGYTF.

The rearrangement uses TRBV6-1 and TRBJ2-1; tentatively, D is TRBD1 or TRBD2 (5 bases each). V was trimmed by 3 bases and J by 2 bases, leaving 14 bases between them. Germline V gene lookup returns CDR1 MNHNS and CDR2 SASEGT. The CDR3 contains 16 residues. The CDR3 loop reads CASSDLRDGTYNEQFF. The CDR3 DNA follows: TGTGCCAGCAGTGATCTCCGGGACGGAACCTACAATGAGCAGTTCTTC.

This chain connects TRBV7-2 to TRBJ2-2; D call uncertain. V was cut by 3 bases and J by 2 bases, with 4 bases left in between. Germline V gene data show CDR1 as SGHTA and CDR2 as FQGNSA. This CDR3 spans 13 amino acids. In nucleotides, the CDR3 is TGTGCCAGCAGCTTTTACAACACCGGGGAGCTGTTTTTT. As protein: CASSFYNTGELFF.

V is TRBV10-3 and J is TRBJ2-7, with D perhaps TRBD1 or TRBD2 (5 bases each). This CDR3 is 19 amino acids long. Looked up from germline, CDR1 is ENHRY and CDR2 is SYGVKD. Trimming removed 0 bases at V and 2 bases at J, with 23 bases between. CDR3 sequence: CAISESTPEGVRGAYEQYF. CDR3 nucleotide sequence: TGTGCCATCAGTGAGTCGACTCCTGAAGGGGTCCGGGGAGCCTACGAGCAGTACTTC.

This clone was recorded once. This chain links TRBV18 with TRBJ1-5; weak D call: TRBD1 (6 bases). Trimming cost V 2 bases and J 9 bases, with 8 bases left between them. The CDR3 runs 12 residues. Germline lookup yields CDR1 KGHSH and CDR2 LQKENI. The CDR3 protein is CASSPGGPPQHF. The DNA for the CDR3 is TGTGCCAGCTCACCAGGGGGGCCGCCCCAGCATTTT.

The V gene is TRBV28, the J gene TRBJ1-2; D unclear. The V gene's germline CDR1 is MDHEN and CDR2 SYDVKM. CDR3 length: 13 amino acids. V was clipped by 8 bases and J by 2 bases, with 12 bases between them. The CDR3 bases are TGTGCCAGCTCCGCGTCTCAGAACTATGGCTACACCTTC. Translation gives CASSASQNYGYTF.

Here the CDR3 reads CAWSVWSGRGQETQYF. The CDR3 DNA follows: TGTGCCTGGAGTGTATGGTCCGGGAGAGGCCAAGAGACCCAGTACTTC. This chain connects TRBV30 to TRBJ2-5; D perhaps matches TRBD2 (6 bases). CDR3 size: 16 residues. Germline-derived CDR1 and CDR2 are GTSNPN and SVGIG (reference sequence). The V and J ends lost 0 bases and 1 base respectively, with 15 bases between them. The full variable domain, rest sourced from reference TRBV30 and TRBJ2-5, is SQTIHQWPATLVQPVGSPLSLECTVEGTSNPNLYWYRQAAGRGLQLLFYSVGIGQISSEVPQNLSASRPQDRQFILSSKKLLLSDSGFYLCAWSVWSGRGQETQYFGPGTRLLVL.

V usage is TRBV4-3 and J usage is TRBJ2-3, with TRBD2 identical over 7 bases. The CDR3 extends over 13 amino acids. Germline CDR1 is LGHNA and CDR2 is YSLEER. The J segment lost 12 bases and the V segment lost 0 bases, leaving 6 bases of the junction unmatched. The CDR3 DNA reads TGCGCCAGCAGCCAAGACTGGGGGAGGGCCCAGTATTTT. This translates into CASSQDWGRAQYF.

This clone was seen a single time. The chain uses TRBV6-5 and TRBJ1-2; the D gene is possibly TRBD1 (5 bases). CDR1 and CDR2 (germline): MNHEY, SVGAGI. This CDR3 region has 13 residues. The CDR3 loop is CASRPGLIYGYTF. The CDR3 coding sequence is TGTGCGAGCCGTCCGGGGCTTATCTATGGCTACACCTTC.